The 8 T cell receptor beta chains reported below all come from one sample, sequenced in a study of CXCR3-negative and CXCR3-positive naive CD8 T cells. Antigens for these TCRs are unknown. Study observations and caveats: Greater hydrophobicity was found in TRB CDR3s of CXCR3-positive naive cells than of CXCR3-negative naive cells.

In preparing the TRB cDNA libraries, 5' RACE with UMI labels was used. TCRdb reanalyzed the 5' RACE reads and collapses them to one entry per CDR3 protein, without DNA. The sample includes 140,000 to 150,000 distinct CDR3 sequences. The sequenced sample consisted of naive CXCR3+ CD8+ T cells from blood. Subset given: CD45RO-CCR7+CD27+CD95- naive CD8+ T cells expressing CXCR3 (TNR3+). These TCRs come from a human donor in good health. Some clones in this sample may be carry-over from other donors' samples.

The genes are TRBV20-1 and TRBJ2-3; as DNA is missing, the TRBD2 call by TCRdb cannot be tested. CDR1 and CDR2 (germline): DFQATT, SNEGSKA (reference sequence). CDR3 size: 14 residues. The CDR3 region is CSARDLSGSDTQYF.

CDR3 loop: CASSQEGGARYEQYF. This rearrangement joins TRBV4-2 to TRBJ2-7; the TCRdb D gene call, TRBD1, has no DNA to confirm it. CDR1 and CDR2 (germline): LGHNA, YNFKEQ. The CDR3 length is 15 residues.

The chain carries TRBV12-5 and TRBJ2-1; TCRdb's assignment of TRBD1 cannot be checked, as there is no DNA. CDR1 LGHNT and CDR2 FRNRAP come from the germline V gene. This CDR3 spans 17 amino acids. CDR3 protein: CASGLPPGGGNNNEQFF.

The chain couples TRBV3-1 to TRBJ2-2; TCRdb calls TRBD1, which cannot be checked without DNA. Germline loops: CDR1 LGHDT, CDR2 YNNKEL (reference sequence). The CDR3 loop spans 16 amino acids. The CDR3 region is CASSLRDRGNTGELFF. Full variable domain (rest looked up from reference TRBV3-1 and TRBJ2-2): DTAVSQTPKYLVTQMGNDKSIKCEQNLGHDTMYWYKQDSKKFLKIMFSYNNKELIINETVPNRFSPKSPDKAHLNLHINSLELGDSAVYFCASSLRDRGNTGELFFGEGSRLTVL.

V and J are TRBV7-6 and TRBJ2-2. CDR1 and CDR2 (germline): SGHVS, FNYEAQ. This CDR3 has 14 residues. CDR3 sequence: CASSFSVDHGELFF.

The chain is built from TRBV28 and TRBJ2-1; no DNA is available, so the TRBD1 call from TCRdb remains unchecked. CDR1 is MDHEN and CDR2 is SYDVKM in the germline V gene. CDR3 length: 15 residues. This chain's CDR3 is CASLKLDSRGNEQFF.

This sequence joins TRBV25-1 and TRBJ2-3. Germline lookup yields CDR1 MGHDK and CDR2 SYGVNS. The CDR3 length is 14 residues. This chain's CDR3 is CASSSVRLGDTQYF.

This chain links TRBV7-3 with TRBJ2-5; there is no DNA to check the TCRdb D call of TRBD1. From germline, CDR1 is SGHTA and CDR2 FQGTGA. CDR3 size: 14 residues. This CDR3 reads CASSAGTGEETQYF.